This entry lists 27 T cell receptor beta chains sequenced from one sample in a study of shared clonotypes between healthy human individuals. The assay was immunoSEQ multiplex PCR, and TCRdb's table has in-frame clones only and misses some. The sample yields over a million clones, nearly 99% seen once. What was sequenced was naive CD4+ T cells sorted from blood. The subset: CD45RA+ positively selected. The source is a man aged 25 to 45 in good health.

The chain is built from TRBV5-5 and TRBJ2-7, with unresolved D. The CDR3 length is 13 residues. V was cut by 1 base and J by 3 bases, with 8 bases left in between. Germline V gene sequence: CDR1 SGHKS, CDR2 YYEKEE (reference sequence). CDR3 region: CASSLNGIYEQYF. CDR3 sequence (DNA): TGTGCCAGCAGCTTGAATGGAATCTACGAGCAGTACTTC.

J is TRBJ1-3 and V is TRBV25-1; D not certain. Trimming removed 2 bases at V and 0 bases at J, with 8 bases between. This CDR3 is built from 15 residues. Looked up from germline, CDR1 is MGHDK and CDR2 is SYGVNS. CDR3 sequence: CASSEVLSSGNTIYF. As DNA, the CDR3 is TGTGCCAGCAGTGAAGTACTAAGCTCTGGAAACACCATATATTTT.

The V gene is TRBV18, the J gene TRBJ2-2; 7 nucleotides line up with TRBD2. CDR3 length: 16 amino acids. Trimming removed 2 bases from V and 7 bases from J; junction bases left unmatched: 10. From germline, CDR1 is KGHSH and CDR2 LQKENI. CDR3 region: CASSPFSAGEGGELFF. The CDR3 nucleotides read TGTGCCAGCTCACCATTTTCCGCGGGAGAGGGCGGGGAGCTGTTTTTT. The full variable domain, its missing parts supplied by reference TRBV18 and TRBJ2-2, is NAGVMQNPRHLVRRRGQEARLRCSPMKGHSHVYWYRQLPEEGLKFMVYLQKENIIDESGMPKERFSAEFPKEGPSILRIQQVVRGDSAAYFCASSPFSAGEGGELFFGEGSRLTVL.

The CDR3 region has the DNA TGTGCCAGCAGTGAGGGGCCAGGGGCTGAATATGGCTACACCTTC. Its translation: CASSEGPGAEYGYTF. J is TRBJ1-2 and V is TRBV6-1; maybe TRBD1 (6 bases). The germline CDR1 and CDR2 sequences are MNHNS and SASEGT. V was shortened by 3 bases and J by 5 bases, with 16 bases between the two germline ends. The length of the CDR3 is 15 residues.

V usage is TRBV6-6 and J usage is TRBJ2-5; D call uncertain. The CDR3 runs 12 residues. The germline V gene encodes CDR1 MNHNY and CDR2 SVGAGI (reference sequence). The germline V and J ends were trimmed by 5 bases and 5 bases, with 9 bases remaining between them. The CDR3 sequence: CASSARKETQYF. As DNA, the CDR3 is TGTGCCAGCAGTGCCCGAAAGGAGACCCAGTACTTC.

V gene TRBV7-9 combines with J gene TRBJ1-1, with D possibly TRBD1 on 6 matching bases. CDR3 size: 13 residues. Germline loops: CDR1 SEHNR, CDR2 FQNEAQ (reference sequence). V was pared by 6 bases and J by 4 bases, with 12 bases between. The CDR3 reads CASRGGRSTEAFF. The CDR3 DNA is TGTGCCAGCAGAGGGGGAAGGAGCACTGAAGCTTTCTTT.

The gene calls are TRBV4-3 and TRBJ2-5; D might be TRBD1 (6 bases). The closer fit of TRBJ2-7 to the DNA end suggests the J call may be wrong. The CDR3 totals 16 residues. Germline V CDR1 and CDR2: LGHNA, YSLEER. The CDR3 region has the DNA TGCGCCAGCAGCCCAAACCCCCAGGGGTTGACCTACGAGCAGTACTTC. Translated, it gives CASSPNPQGLTYEQYF.

The CDR3 region has the DNA TGTGCCAGCAGTCCACACCGTAGCCGGGATGGGGACTTCAATCAGCCCCAGCATTTT. Its translation is CASSPHRSRDGDFNQPQHF. This chain joins TRBV27 and TRBJ1-5; possibly TRBD1 for D (5 bases). The germline V and J ends were trimmed by 5 bases and 3 bases, with 26 bases remaining between them. CDR1 and CDR2 (germline): MNHEY, SMNVEV (reference sequence). CDR3 length: 19 residues.

This sequence joins TRBV28 and TRBJ1-3, with D perhaps matching TRBD1 (6 bases). Germline CDR1 is MDHEN and CDR2 is SYDVKM. The CDR3 consists of 16 residues. Trimming took off 5 bases at V and 0 bases at J, with 14 bases between the two ends. CDR3 coding DNA: TGTGCCAGCAGTGTCTACAGGGTTAACTCTGGAAACACCATATATTTT. It codes for CASSVYRVNSGNTIYF.

The chain recombines TRBV15 with TRBJ1-5; maybe TRBD1 (6 bases). The CDR3 is made up of 13 amino acids. Per the germline V gene, CDR1 is LNHNV and CDR2 is YYDKDF (reference sequence). V lost 2 bases, J lost 4 bases, and 6 bases lay in between. CDR3 sequence (DNA): TGTGCCACCAGCAGAAGGGGGAATCAGCCCCAGCATTTT. Its translation: CATSRRGNQPQHF.

This chain joins TRBV11-1 and TRBJ1-4, with D unresolved. Trimming took 3 bases from V and 8 from J, leaving 4 bases between them. The CDR3 has 11 amino acids. Germline values: CDR1 SGHAT, CDR2 FQDESV (reference sequence). The CDR3 loop reads CASSFSEKLFF. The CDR3, as DNA: TGTGCCAGCAGCTTTTCAGAAAAACTGTTTTTT. The full variable domain, in which reference TRBV11-1 and TRBJ1-4 provide the parts outside the CDR3, is EAEVAQSPRYKITEKSQAVAFWCDPISGHATLYWYRQILGQGPELLVQFQDESVVDDSQLPKDRFSAERLKGVDSTLKIQPAELGDSAMYLCASSFSEKLFFGSGTQLSVL.

The rearrangement links TRBV6-1 to TRBJ1-1; D not certain. V was cut by 6 bases and J by 2 bases, with 16 bases left in between. The CDR3 loop spans 15 amino acids. Germline-derived CDR1 and CDR2 are MNHNS and SASEGT. The CDR3 DNA follows: TGTGCCAGCAGCATACTGGGCAGAACCAACACTGAAGCTTTCTTT. Translating it yields CASSILGRTNTEAFF.

In the case of this clone: A junction end diverges from the germline sequence, so it may reflect a read error. The CDR3 DNA reads TGTGCCAGCTCACCATCGGGACAGGGGTTTTACGAGCTGTACTTC. This translates into CASSPSGQGFYELYF. V usage is TRBV18 and J usage is TRBJ2-7; 10 bases are shared with TRBD1. CDR3 length: 15 residues. Per germline, CDR1 KGHSH and CDR2 LQKENI.

The chain carries TRBV5-5 and TRBJ2-3; D perhaps matches TRBD2 (6 bases). CDR1 and CDR2 from the germline V gene are SGHKS and YYEKEE (reference sequence). Deletions cut 4 bases from V and 2 bases from J, with 17 bases between. CDR3 length: 16 amino acids. In nucleotides, the CDR3 is TGTGCCAGCAGCAAGGGACTCCCCGCCTTCACAGATACGCAGTATTTT. This codes for CASSKGLPAFTDTQYF.

This sequence joins TRBV5-4 and TRBJ2-3, with 7 bases fitting TRBD1. Germline CDR1 reads SGHNT; CDR2 reads YYREEE (reference sequence). The CDR3 sequence is 16 residues long. V shed 3 bases and J 0 bases; nucleotides not matched to a gene: 7. Written as DNA, the CDR3 is TGTGCCAGCAGCTACGATCGGGACAGTAGCACAGATACGCAGTATTTT. Translated: CASSYDRDSSTDTQYF. Using reference TRBV5-4 and TRBJ2-3 for the parts outside the CDR3, the full variable domain is ETGVTQSPTHLIKTRGQQVTLRCSSQSGHNTVSWYQQALGQGPQFIFQYYREEENGRGNFPPRFSGLQFPNYSSELNVNALELDDSALYLCASSYDRDSSTDTQYFGPGTRLTVL.

The V and J genes are TRBV5-6 and TRBJ1-5, with D unclear. This CDR3 contains 16 residues. Trimming removed 4 bases from V and 2 bases from J, with 16 bases in between. Germline V gene sequence: CDR1 SGHDT, CDR2 YYEEEE. The CDR3 spells CASSQRSGVGNQPQHF. The CDR3 region has the DNA TGTGCCAGCAGCCAGCGTTCGGGAGTAGGCAATCAGCCCCAGCATTTT.

The V gene is TRBV2, the J gene TRBJ2-7; 10 positions agree with TRBD2. The trim removed 6 bases at V and 0 bases at J, leaving 8 bases unmatched. The CDR3 has 16 amino acids. Per germline, CDR1 SNHLY and CDR2 FYNNEI. CDR3 bases: TGTGCCAGCAGACGACTAGCGGGCGCCTCCTCCTACGAGCAGTACTTC. This gives the protein CASRRLAGASSYEQYF.

This chain connects TRBV11-3 to TRBJ2-5; D ambiguous. Germline-derived CDR1 and CDR2 are SGHNT and YENEEA. CDR3 length equals 14 residues. V shed 1 base and J shed 5 bases, with 11 bases lying between them. The CDR3 protein is CASSLGGDLETQYF. As DNA, the CDR3 is TGTGCCAGCAGCTTAGGTGGGGATTTGGAGACCCAGTACTTC.

The rearrangement joins TRBV7-9 to TRBJ2-7, with 7 bases identical to TRBD1. The trim removed 3 bases at V and 0 bases at J, leaving 14 bases unmatched. Germline loops: CDR1 SEHNR, CDR2 FQNEAQ (reference sequence). The CDR3 has 18 amino acids. For the CDR3, the DNA is TGTGCCAGCAGCTTCATCATGGGGGCCAGGGGGAGCTCCTACGAGCAGTACTTC. Its translation: CASSFIMGARGSSYEQYF.

The chain recombines TRBV6-5 with TRBJ2-3, with a tentative D call TRBD2 (5 bases). The CDR3 has 12 residues. The germline V and J ends were trimmed by 6 bases and 6 bases, with 10 bases remaining between them. Germline-derived CDR1 and CDR2 are MNHEY and SVGAGI. The DNA of the CDR3 is TGTGCCAGCAGCTCACCGGGGGATACGCAGTATTTT. Translating it yields CASSSPGDTQYF.

The chain couples TRBV7-3 to TRBJ2-7; TRBD1 agrees at 9 bases. The CDR3 has 15 amino acids. Germline V gives CDR1 SGHTA, CDR2 FQGTGA. Trimming took 6 bases from V and 3 from J; bases not matched to a gene: 9. CDR3 in DNA: TGTGCCAGCAGTCCTTATGGGGACAGGGACTACGAGCAGTACTTC. Translated: CASSPYGDRDYEQYF.

This clone was counted a single time. This chain joins TRBV15 and TRBJ2-7, with TRBD1 identical over 7 bases. J gave up 3 bases and V 4 bases, and 12 bases lay outside the gene matches. The length of the CDR3 is 16 residues. CDR1 is LNHNV, CDR2 YYDKDF, per germline (reference sequence). The CDR3 sequence: CATSKGTGAIVYEQYF. The CDR3 region has the DNA TGTGCCACCAGCAAAGGAACAGGGGCGATAGTCTACGAGCAGTACTTC.

As to this clone: This CDR3 is also generated by other DNA sequences in the sample. The J gene is TRBJ2-1, the V gene TRBV10-3; no firm D call. The germline gives CDR1 ENHRY, CDR2 SYGVKD. This CDR3 is built from 13 residues. V lost 5 bases to trimming and J lost 0 bases, with 5 bases between them. The CDR3 sequence: CAISPSSYNEQFF. DNA for the CDR3: TGTGCCATCAGTCCCAGCTCCTACAATGAGCAGTTCTTC.

The chain joins TRBV27 to TRBJ2-1; TRBD1 might be the D (5 bases). This CDR3 is built from 13 residues. V was cut by 3 bases and J by 9 bases, with 12 bases left in between. Germline CDR1 reads MNHEY; CDR2 reads SMNVEV (reference sequence). CDR3 in amino acids: CASSFRRVGEQFF. For the CDR3, the DNA is TGTGCCAGCAGTTTTCGCAGGGTCGGTGAGCAGTTCTTC.

A single count supports this clone. This chain joins TRBV15 and TRBJ1-1; D perhaps matches TRBD1 (5 bases). Trimming left V 0 bases short and J 0 bases short, with 11 bases between. Germline V lookup: CDR1 LNHNV, CDR2 YYDKDF (reference sequence). This CDR3 contains 16 residues. The CDR3 DNA reads as TGTGCCACCAGCAGAGATCTCCGACAGTTGAACACTGAAGCTTTCTTT. Translated: CATSRDLRQLNTEAFF.

This clone was found once. The chain couples TRBV11-2 to TRBJ2-3; D unresolved. Trimming left V 4 bases short and J 6 bases short, with 14 bases between. CDR3 length equals 14 residues. From germline, CDR1 is SGHAT and CDR2 FQNNGV. The CDR3 is CASSSVVYRDTQYF. CDR3 coding DNA: TGTGCCAGCAGCTCCGTGGTTTATCGGGATACGCAGTATTTT.

This chain links TRBV5-4 with TRBJ1-2; D perhaps matches TRBD1 (5 bases). Trimming took off 4 bases at V and 0 bases at J, with 13 bases between the two ends. The germline V gene encodes CDR1 SGHNT and CDR2 YYREEE (reference sequence). The length of the CDR3 is 15 residues. In nucleotides, the CDR3 is TGTGCCAGCAGCCCCCGCGGGGCGGCTAACTATGGCTACACCTTC. This gives the protein CASSPRGAANYGYTF. Supplemented by reference TRBV5-4 and TRBJ1-2, the full variable domain reads ETGVTQSPTHLIKTRGQQVTLRCSSQSGHNTVSWYQQALGQGPQFIFQYYREEENGRGNFPPRFSGLQFPNYSSELNVNALELDDSALYLCASSPRGAANYGYTFGSGTRLTVV.